The entry below gives a single T cell receptor (beta chain) sequence along with its context. The antigen remains undetermined. This entry is derived from a study of T cell responses to AZD1222 COVID-19 vaccine. Study-level points and caveats: The repertoires were collected only after the peak T cell response.

CDR3 length equals 15 residues. Trimming cost V 6 bases and J 0 bases; bases outside gene matches: 2. Germline CDR1 LGHNA, CDR2 YNFKEQ. Method: immunoSEQ multiplex PCR; TCRdb's copy keeps in-frame clones and lacks some. The table has about 96,000 clones, 89% seen once. The input for sequencing was peripheral blood, taken on day 0 of AZD1222 vaccination. This chain uses TRBV4-2 with TRBJ2-7; 13 nucleotides line up with TRBD2. The receptor's source is an adult in good health. The CDR3: CASRTSGGSSYEQYF. In DNA form, the CDR3 reads TGTGCCAGCAGGACTAGCGGGGGGAGCTCCTACGAGCAGTACTTC.